This T cell receptor beta chain came from a study of T cells in localized non-small cell lung cancer. The method was immunoSEQ multiplex PCR; TCRdb's version includes in-frame clones alone and lacks a portion of them. The sample carries 6,600 or so clones, 50% recorded once. Worth noting for this clone: Its cognate antigen is unknown.

Study results and caveats: Increased T cell density in blood showed an association with longer overall survival. Measurement of T cell clonality placed uninvolved adjacent lung highest, above the level in tumor. Median 57 top-100 tumor clones were shared with paired adjacent lung. Tumor samples were not multi-region, leaving intratumor heterogeneity unexcluded.

The sequence came from a female donor at least 60 years old with stage I lung adenocarcinoma. The starting material was lymph node tissue, obtained before any cancer treatment.

CDR3 DNA sequence: TGTGCCAGTAGTATGGGGGGCGGCGCGTTCGAGCAGTACTTC. Amino acid sequence: CASSMGGGAFEQYF. The chain carries TRBV19 and TRBJ2-7; D tentatively fits TRBD1 or TRBD2 (6 bases each). This CDR3 comprises 14 residues. CDR1 and CDR2 (germline): LNHDA, SQIVND (reference sequence). The V end lost 3 bases, the J end lost 6 bases, and 15 bases lay between the germline ends. Variable domain in full (rest from reference TRBV19 and TRBJ2-7): DGGITQSPKYLFRKEGQNVTLSCEQNLNHDAMYWYRQDPGQGLRLIYYSQIVNDFQKGDIAEGYSVSREKKESFPLTVTSAQKNPTAFYLCASSMGGGAFEQYFGPGTRLTVT.